What follows is one T cell receptor beta chain and its context. These data originate in a study of blood T cell repertoires in COVID-19. The protocol was immunoSEQ multiplex PCR, while the TCRdb copy is restricted to in-frame clones and leaves out a portion. The sample has approximately 140,000 clones; 75% to 90% are singletons. Sequenced: peripheral blood. This TCR was recovered from a man in his fifties with active or convalescent COVID-19.

CDR3 coding DNA: TGCGCCAGCAGCTTGGGACAGGGATTCGACGAGCAGTACTTC. It specifies CASSLGQGFDEQYF. The V call is TRBV5-1, the J call TRBJ2-7, with 7 bases matching TRBD1. V shed 0 bases and J 5 bases; nucleotides not matched to a gene: 5. The germline V gene encodes CDR1 SGHRS and CDR2 YFSETQ. The CDR3 has 14 amino acids.